The next 26 T cell receptor beta chains were all read from a single sample in a study of prognosis after radiotherapy for stage I lung cancer. The genomic DNA TCR beta CDR3 region underwent two rounds of multiplex PCR. Each TRBV and TRBJ gene had its own primer in the first PCR round. TCRdb independently ran MiXCR on the multiplex PCR reads; one entry per CDR3 protein. The top ten hold approximately 54% of the sample, which has about 22,000 distinct CDR3 sequences, roughly 40% seen once. Sequencing used PBMCs, obtained before or after stereotactic body radiation therapy (not recorded which). The receptors originated from a donor older than 45 with non-small cell lung cancer.

This clonotype has only a few counts. CDR3: CASSSTSYASEQFF. CDR3 DNA sequence: TGCGCCAGCAGCTCAACTAGTTACGCGAGTGAGCAGTTCTTC. The chain is built from TRBV5-1 and TRBJ2-1; D may be TRBD2 (5 bases). Trimming took off 3 bases at V and 9 bases at J, with 16 bases between the two ends. The germline CDR1 and CDR2 sequences are SGHRS and YFSETQ. The CDR3 runs to 14 residues.

This clonotype was recorded at least ten times. The CDR3 spells CASSYGGSYGYTF. CDR3 bases: TGTGCCAGCAGTTACGGCGGGTCCTATGGCTACACCTTC. The chain employs TRBV6-2 or TRBV6-3 and TRBJ1-2; D is uncertain. V lost 2 bases, J lost 4 bases, and 8 bases lay in between. There are 13 residues in the CDR3. Looked up from germline, CDR1 is MNHEY and CDR2 is SVGEGT.

Many counts were recorded for this clonotype. V gene TRBV5-6 combines with J gene TRBJ1-4, with D hard to call. This CDR3 is built from 13 residues. The V gene's germline CDR1 is SGHDT and CDR2 YYEEEE. V shed 1 base and J shed 8 bases, with 9 bases lying between them. The chain's CDR3 is CASSLTQTEKLFF. The DNA for the CDR3 is TGTGCCAGCAGCTTGACCCAAACAGAAAAACTGTTTTTT.

This clonotype was seen repeatedly, ten times or more. V is TRBV13 and J is TRBJ1-2; the match to TRBD1 covers 7 bases. Germline CDR1 and CDR2: PRHDT and FYEKMQ (reference sequence). The V segment lost 5 bases and the J segment 7 bases; nucleotides outside the gene matches: 4. This CDR3 is built from 12 residues. CDR3 nucleotides: TGTGCCAGCAGCCGGGACAGACTTGGCTACACCTTC. It is translated as CASSRDRLGYTF.

On this clonotype: A much more abundant neighbour one base away suggests this may be a read error. The chain has TRBV24-1 and TRBJ2-5, with D possibly TRBD2 on 6 matching bases. The V gene's germline CDR1 is KGHDR and CDR2 SFDVKD. Trimming removed 4 bases at V and 1 base at J, with 12 bases between. The CDR3 loop spans 15 amino acids. DNA of the CDR3: TGTGCCACCAGTGACCTGCGGGACGGCCAAGAGACCCAGTACTTC. Protein: CATSDLRDGQETQYF.

The CDR3 region is CARFIGTEDFYEQYF. DNA of the CDR3: TGTGCCAGATTCATCGGGACTGAAGATTTTTACGAGCAGTACTTC. This sequence joins TRBV27 and TRBJ2-7, with D perhaps matching TRBD2 (6 bases). V was clipped by 9 bases and J by 4 bases, with 22 bases between them. The V gene's germline CDR1 is MNHEY and CDR2 SMNVEV (reference sequence). The CDR3 covers 15 residues.

The rearrangement links TRBV7-6 to TRBJ2-5; TRBD1 matches 7 bases. V dropped 5 bases and J dropped 4; count of bases not matched to a gene: 10. In germline, CDR1 is SGHVS, CDR2 FNYEAQ. The CDR3 extends over 15 amino acids. Here the CDR3 DNA reads TGTGCCAGCAGCAACACCACAGGGGTGGGAGAGACCCAGTACTTC. Its translation: CASSNTTGVGETQYF.

Comment on this clonotype: No conserved phenylalanine or tryptophan ends this CDR3, so it is likely a read error. No DNA is shown, since the ends of the CDR3 on it are uncertain; the CDR3 is the one TCRdb lists. V usage is TRBV6-5 and J usage is TRBJ2-1; TRBD2, the table's D call, was not compared with the DNA. Germline V gene sequence: CDR1 MNHEY, CDR2 SVGAGI. Inclusive of both ends, the CDR3 amounts to 15 amino acids. CDR3 loop: CASSYEYREGHEKFL.

V gene TRBV9 combines with J gene TRBJ2-2; the D is unclear. CDR1 SGDLS and CDR2 YYNGEE come from the germline V gene. Trimming left V 1 base short and J 0 bases short, with 7 bases between. The CDR3 consists of 15 residues. The CDR3 region has the DNA TGTGCCAGCAGCGTACGGAGCGCGAACACCGGGGAGCTGTTTTTT. It yields the protein CASSVRSANTGELFF.

This clonotype was observed at least ten times. This may be a read error, as it is one base from a much larger clone. The CDR3 nucleotides are TGTGCCAGCAGCTGCGCGTACGAGCAGTACTTC. This encodes CASSCAYEQYF. The V gene is TRBV14, the J gene TRBJ2-7, with D unresolved. CDR1 and CDR2 (germline): SGHDN, FVKESK. Trimming took 5 bases from V and 4 from J, leaving 6 bases between them. CDR3 size: 11 residues.

V gene TRBV5-1 combines with J gene TRBJ1-4; possible D gene TRBD1, 6 bases. This CDR3 comprises 16 residues. Germline V gene data show CDR1 as SGHRS and CDR2 as YFSETQ. V lost 4 bases, J lost 4 bases, and 17 bases lay in between. CDR3 amino acids: CASSQVSGQINEKLFF. CDR3 DNA: TGCGCCAGCAGCCAAGTGTCCGGACAGATTAATGAAAAACTGTTTTTT.

This clonotype is medium-sized within its sample. This rearrangement joins TRBV20-1 to TRBJ2-7, with D tentatively TRBD1 or TRBD2 (5 bases each). Germline loops: CDR1 DFQATT, CDR2 SNEGSKA (reference sequence). With 0 bases removed from V and 4 bases from J, the gap between germline ends came to 16 bases. The CDR3 is 15 amino acids. The chain's CDR3 is CSARDRAGSLYEQYF. For the CDR3, the DNA is TGCAGTGCTAGAGATCGCGCAGGGAGTCTGTACGAGCAGTACTTC.

This clonotype came up many times. The genes are TRBV20-1 and TRBJ2-2; TRBD1 aligns across 9 bases. J was trimmed by 5 bases and V by 4 bases; bases with no gene match: 5. Germline V gene data show CDR1 as DFQATT and CDR2 as SNEGSKA (reference sequence). The CDR3 is 14 residues long. The CDR3 nucleotides are TGCAGTGCTAAACAGGGGGCAGGGACCGGGGAGCTGTTTTTT. Translated: CSAKQGAGTGELFF.

This rearrangement joins TRBV12-5 to TRBJ2-1, with D possibly matching TRBD1 (5 bases). The length of the CDR3 is 15 residues. The germline V gene encodes CDR1 LGHNT and CDR2 FRNRAP. V was pared by 1 base and J by 13 bases, with 20 bases between. The CDR3, as DNA: TGTGCTAGTGGTTTGGGACAGAGCTCCTACAATTATCAGTTCTTC. It codes for CASGLGQSSYNYQFF. The whole variable domain, remainder taken from reference TRBV12-5 and TRBJ2-1, is DARVTQTPRHKVTEMGQEVTMRCQPILGHNTVFWYRQTMMQGLELLAYFRNRAPLDDSGMPKDRFSAEMPDATLATLKIQPSEPRDSAVYFCASGLGQSSYNYQFFGPGTRLTVL.

This clonotype was seen at least ten times. The chain uses TRBV19 and TRBJ2-7; tentatively, D is TRBD2 (6 bases). The germline V gene encodes CDR1 LNHDA and CDR2 SQIVND (reference sequence). Trimming left V 5 bases short and J 4 bases short, with 18 bases between. The CDR3 runs 15 residues. The CDR3 sequence is CASSGGDLLRYEQYF. CDR3 DNA sequence: TGTGCCAGTAGTGGAGGGGATCTCCTCCGATACGAGCAGTACTTC.

The chain couples TRBV6-2 or TRBV6-3 to TRBJ1-1; TRBD1 aligns across 8 bases. This CDR3 region has 13 residues. The V gene end was trimmed by 0 bases and the J gene end by 11 bases; junction bases not matched to a gene: 5. The germline gives CDR1 MNHEY, CDR2 SVGEGT. In DNA form, the CDR3 reads TGTGCCAGCAGTTACTCCGGACAGGGTCGGGCTTTCTTT. Translating gives CASSYSGQGRAFF.

As concerns this clonotype: One base away lies a much larger clone, so this may be a sequencing read error. The chain joins TRBV9 to TRBJ2-6; tentatively, D is TRBD1 or TRBD2 (5 bases each). CDR3 length equals 18 residues. V lost 3 bases, J lost 4 bases, and 20 bases lay in between. Germline lookup yields CDR1 SGDLS and CDR2 YYNGEE. CDR3 loop: CASSASGAQTVGANVLTF. The CDR3 DNA reads TGTGCCAGCAGCGCCTCCGGGGCTCAGACAGTAGGGGCCAACGTCCTGACTTTC.

The chain combines TRBV24-1 with TRBJ2-7; 12 bases align to TRBD1. Germline values: CDR1 KGHDR, CDR2 SFDVKD. Unmatched junction bases numbered 9, after V lost 3 bases and J lost 10 bases. This CDR3 is 15 amino acids long. The CDR3 reads CATSDPGTGGDYQYF. CDR3 sequence (DNA): TGTGCCACCAGTGATCCCGGGACAGGGGGCGACTATCAGTACTTC.

V gene TRBV28 combines with J gene TRBJ1-1; D ambiguous. This CDR3 has 12 residues. Germline CDR1 is MDHEN and CDR2 is SYDVKM. V lost 3 bases to trimming and J lost 1 base, with 3 bases between them. CDR3 sequence: CASSFWNTEAFF. CDR3 DNA: TGTGCCAGCAGTTTTTGGAACACTGAAGCTTTCTTT. The complete variable domain, with remaining parts taken from reference TRBV28 and TRBJ1-1, reads DVKVTQSSRYLVKRTGEKVFLECVQDMDHENMFWYRQDPGLGLRLIYFSYDVKMKEKGDIPEGYSVSREKKERFSLILESASTNQTSMYLCASSFWNTEAFFGQGTRLTVV.

The chain is built from TRBV5-1 and TRBJ1-2; TRBD1 matches at 9 bases. Germline V gene data show CDR1 as SGHRS and CDR2 as YFSETQ. Germline trimming cut 4 bases from V and 8 bases from J; bases unmatched to any gene: 6. The CDR3 totals 13 residues. CDR3: CASSPQGAQGYTF. The CDR3 bases are TGCGCCAGCAGCCCACAGGGGGCGCAGGGCTACACCTTC.

The sample holds many counts of this clonotype. This sequence joins TRBV19 and TRBJ1-5; D not resolved. The CDR3 is 13 amino acids. Germline CDR1 and CDR2: LNHDA and SQIVND (reference sequence). Trimming removed 7 bases at V and 7 bases at J, with 14 bases between. CDR3: CASKPGLRQPQHF. In DNA form, the CDR3 reads TGTGCCAGTAAACCGGGCCTCAGGCAGCCCCAGCATTTT.

Comments on this clonotype: A single base separates this from a much larger clone, so it may be a read error. The rearrangement joins TRBV29-1 to TRBJ2-1, with 10 nucleotides matching TRBD1. This CDR3 has 13 amino acids. The germline CDR1 and CDR2 sequences are SQVTM and ANQGSEA. The CDR3 nucleotides are TGCATCTTAGCGGACAGGGGGTCCGTTGAGCAGTTCTTC. Its translation: CILADRGSVEQFF.

This clonotype was recorded at least ten times. The chain combines TRBV5-6 with TRBJ2-1, with 8 nucleotides matching TRBD2. Trimming took 4 bases from V and 8 from J; bases not matched to a gene: 11. The CDR3 consists of 15 residues. Looked up from germline, CDR1 is SGHDT and CDR2 is YYEEEE. Written as DNA, the CDR3 is TGTGCCAGCAGCGGAACTAGCGGCCCCTCCCATGAGCAGTTCTTC. As protein: CASSGTSGPSHEQFF.

The rearrangement joins TRBV12-3 or TRBV12-4 to TRBJ1-3; D is ambiguous. CDR3 length equals 14 residues. Between the trimmed V and J ends, which lost 5 bases and 0 bases, there was a span of 8 bases. CDR3 coding DNA: TGTGCCAGCAGTCGTCCAGTCTCTGGAAACACCATATATTTT. Encoded protein: CASSRPVSGNTIYF.

This clonotype was detected ten times or more. V gene TRBV4-3 combines with J gene TRBJ2-7; D is perhaps TRBD2 (7 bases). Between the trimmed V and J ends, which lost 4 bases and 2 bases, there was a span of 24 bases. Germline V gene sequence: CDR1 LGHNA, CDR2 YSLEER. This CDR3 has 18 amino acids. For the CDR3, the DNA is TGCGCCAGCAGCCGCAAAGAGGGGGGGGCTAGCGGACCCTACGAGCAGTACTTC. The encoded protein is CASSRKEGGASGPYEQYF.

This clonotype was seen many times. The J gene is TRBJ2-7, the V gene TRBV5-1; 8 bases agree with TRBD1. The length of the CDR3 is 14 residues. The V gene's germline CDR1 is SGHRS and CDR2 YFSETQ. J lost 0 bases, V lost 2 bases, and 1 base had no gene match. DNA for the CDR3: TGCGCCAGCAGCTTCGGGACAGGCTCCTACGAGCAGTACTTC. Its translation: CASSFGTGSYEQYF.